Each of the 26 T cell receptor beta chains below was sequenced from the same sample in a study of CD8 T cells in ankylosing spondylitis. TCRdb passed the 5' RACE reads through MiXCR, listing each CDR3 protein once. The sample lists approximately 200,000 distinct CDR3 sequences; 13% were seen once. Sequenced: blood, either unsorted or a sorted T cell fraction (not recorded which). Receptor source: a male donor with ankylosing spondylitis or in good health (not recorded which).

The table lists this clonotype with a few counts. The chain is built from TRBV19 and TRBJ2-1, with 9 bases aligning to TRBD2. This CDR3 spans 15 amino acids. V lost 6 bases and J lost 7; bases outside the gene matches: 10. Germline V gene sequence: CDR1 LNHDA, CDR2 SQIVND (reference sequence). The CDR3 nucleotides are TGTGCCAGTAGAAAAGGGCTAGCGGGATTGAATGAGCAGTTCTTC. As protein: CASRKGLAGLNEQFF.

This chain joins TRBV6-1 and TRBJ1-3, with D unclear. V gave up 2 bases and J gave up 0 bases, with 8 bases separating them. Germline CDR1 and CDR2: MNHNS and SASEGT. This CDR3 spans 15 amino acids. CDR3 in DNA: TGTGCCAGCAGTGAAAGGATCTTCTCTGGAAACACCATATATTTT. Its protein product is CASSERIFSGNTIYF.

The chain is built from TRBV20-1 and TRBJ1-1, with no clear D. The germline V gene has CDR1 DFQATT and CDR2 SNEGSKA (reference sequence). This CDR3 is 11 amino acids long. V lost 6 bases and J 6 bases, leaving 11 bases between the germline ends. DNA for the CDR3: TGCAGTGCGAAGGACGGCCCTGAAGCTTTCTTT. This gives the protein CSAKDGPEAFF.

The table lists this clonotype with many counts. V gene TRBV4-1 combines with J gene TRBJ2-7; 9 positions agree with TRBD2. After removal of 0 bases from V and 3 bases from J, the junction contained 12 bases not matched to a gene. The V gene's germline CDR1 is MGHRA and CDR2 YSYEKL. The CDR3 runs 18 residues. CDR3 DNA sequence: TGCGCCAGCAGCCAAGAGTCGTCTAGCGGGATAGTGGTCTACGAGCAGTACTTC. Translation: CASSQESSSGIVVYEQYF.

There are a few counts of this clonotype. V and J are TRBV20-1 and TRBJ2-7; 11 positions agree with TRBD1. V shed 7 bases, J shed 3 bases, and the junction held 14 bases outside the gene matches. The CDR3 is 16 amino acids. Germline loops: CDR1 DFQATT, CDR2 SNEGSKA (reference sequence). CDR3 bases: TGCAGTGTTCCCACCAGGTCGGGACAGGGGGTCTACGAGCAGTACTTC. Its protein is CSVPTRSGQGVYEQYF.

This clonotype has a handful of counts. A single base separates this from a much larger clone, so it may be a read error. The rearrangement joins TRBV4-2 to TRBJ2-3; TRBD2 aligns across 7 bases. The length of the CDR3 is 17 residues. CDR1 and CDR2 (germline): LGHNA, YNFKEQ. CDR3 nucleotide sequence: TGTGCCAGCGGCCAAGACCCTCCGAGGGGAGGGACAGATACGCAGTATTTT. It codes for CASGQDPPRGGTDTQYF.

The sample holds a few counts of this clonotype. The rearrangement joins TRBV6-4 to TRBJ2-1, with TRBD2 identical over 8 bases. Germline V CDR1 and CDR2: MRHNA, SNTAGT. The CDR3 totals 16 residues. Trimming at V came to 0 bases and at J to 7 bases, leaving 8 bases not matched to a gene. CDR3 nucleotides: TGTGCCAGCAGTGACTCTAAACTAGCGGAAGTAAATGAGCAGTTCTTC. It yields the protein CASSDSKLAEVNEQFF.

J is TRBJ2-2 and V is TRBV11-2; D call uncertain. Germline CDR1 reads SGHAT; CDR2 reads FQNNGV. The CDR3 extends over 15 amino acids. Trimming removed 4 bases from V and 3 bases from J, with 12 bases in between. CDR3 region: CASSSSQGYTGELFF. DNA for the CDR3: TGTGCCAGCAGCTCCAGTCAAGGATACACCGGGGAGCTGTTTTTT.

This clonotype was found a few times. The chain recombines TRBV25-1 with TRBJ2-2; possible D gene TRBD1, 5 bases. The CDR3 spans 16 residues. CDR1 is MGHDK and CDR2 is SYGVNS in the germline V gene. The V gene lost 1 base and the J gene lost 2 bases, with 11 bases spanning the gap. DNA for the CDR3: TGTGCCAGCAGTGAATGGTCAGGGCATAACACCGGGGAGCTGTTTTTT. Translated, it gives CASSEWSGHNTGELFF.

The chain links TRBV30 to TRBJ1-3; the D is unclear. The V gene's germline CDR1 is GTSNPN and CDR2 SVGIG (reference sequence). V was trimmed by 0 bases and J by 0 bases, leaving 9 bases between them. This CDR3 comprises 15 residues. The CDR3 loop is CAWSVRWGSGNTIYF. The CDR3 DNA follows: TGTGCCTGGAGTGTACGGTGGGGCTCTGGAAACACCATATATTTT.

The chain employs TRBV24-1 and TRBJ2-3; D gene ambiguous. This CDR3 has 14 amino acids. Germline CDR1 KGHDR, CDR2 SFDVKD. V was cut by 9 bases and J by 0 bases, with 12 bases left in between. CDR3 DNA sequence: TGTGCCACCTCCTCGGCGCGTAGCACAGATACGCAGTATTTT. It specifies CATSSARSTDTQYF.

This clonotype was picked up a small number of times. This chain uses TRBV18 with TRBJ2-3; D is unclear. V lost 6 bases and J lost 0, with 7 bases in between. The germline V gene encodes CDR1 KGHSH and CDR2 LQKENI. This CDR3 comprises 13 residues. This CDR3 is CASSPASTDTQYF. The CDR3, as DNA: TGTGCCAGCTCTCCGGCGAGCACAGATACGCAGTATTTT.

This clonotype occurred many times. The chain links TRBV27 to TRBJ2-1, with D perhaps TRBD1 or TRBD2 (6 bases each). CDR3 size: 15 residues. V lost 6 bases and J lost 8, with 20 bases in between. Germline CDR1 and CDR2: MNHEY and SMNVEV (reference sequence). CDR3 residues: CASSLGGGSTHEQFF. The CDR3 nucleotides are TGTGCCAGCAGCCTGGGGGGCGGATCCACCCATGAGCAGTTCTTC.

Ten or more counts support this clonotype. The rearrangement joins TRBV4-2 to TRBJ1-5; unclear D gene. Trimming shortened V by 0 bases and J by 3 bases, and 6 bases separated the two germline ends. This CDR3 has 14 residues. From germline, CDR1 is LGHNA and CDR2 YNFKEQ. The CDR3: CASSQDLLNQPQHF. CDR3 nucleotides: TGTGCCAGCAGCCAAGATCTACTCAATCAGCCCCAGCATTTT.

A few counts support this clonotype. The rearrangement links TRBV6-6 to TRBJ1-5; unclear D gene. The germline V gene has CDR1 MNHNY and CDR2 SVGAGI (reference sequence). The germline V and J ends were trimmed by 2 bases and 10 bases, with 12 bases remaining between them. CDR3 size: 13 residues. CDR3 amino acids: CASSYRNEVPQHF. The CDR3 nucleotides read TGTGCCAGCAGTTACCGGAACGAGGTTCCCCAGCATTTT.

There are many counts of this clonotype. CDR3 DNA sequence: TGTGCCAGTAGTAGGTCCATCGAACCCTACGAGCAGTACTTC. This translates into CASSRSIEPYEQYF. V is TRBV19 and J is TRBJ2-7, with D uncertain. The CDR3 is 14 amino acids. Germline-derived CDR1 and CDR2 are LNHDA and SQIVND (reference sequence). V lost 4 bases, J lost 2 bases, and 12 bases lay in between.

The chain recombines TRBV30 with TRBJ2-7; D possibly uses TRBD1 or TRBD2 (5 bases each). CDR1 and CDR2 (germline): GTSNPN, SVGIG (reference sequence). Deletions cut 0 bases from V and 2 bases from J, with 8 bases between. This CDR3 is 13 amino acids long. The CDR3 region is CAWSVGTAYEQYF. The CDR3 bases are TGTGCCTGGAGTGTTGGGACCGCCTACGAGCAGTACTTC.

This clonotype occurred a few times. The chain joins TRBV20-1 to TRBJ2-5, with 8 nucleotides matching TRBD1. The CDR3 totals 18 residues. The germline V gene has CDR1 DFQATT and CDR2 SNEGSKA (reference sequence). After removal of 0 bases from V and 0 bases from J, the junction contained 12 bases not matched to a gene. The CDR3 nucleotides are TGCAGTGCTAGAGACTACATCTCCGGGACAGGATACCAAGAGACCCAGTACTTC. Its protein product is CSARDYISGTGYQETQYF.

The gene calls are TRBV7-9 and TRBJ2-7; tentative D call: TRBD2 (5 bases). This CDR3 contains 14 residues. CDR1 is SEHNR, CDR2 FQNEAQ, per germline (reference sequence). V gave up 1 base and J gave up 7 bases, with 14 bases separating them. This CDR3 is CASSLELGGREQYF. CDR3 in DNA: TGTGCCAGCAGCTTAGAATTAGGCGGGCGGGAGCAGTACTTC.

The sample holds a few counts of this clonotype. The chain links TRBV7-9 to TRBJ2-1; D might be TRBD2 (6 bases). V shed 3 bases and J shed 15 bases, with 15 bases lying between them. The CDR3 totals 12 residues. Germline V CDR1 and CDR2: SEHNR, FQNEAQ (reference sequence). The CDR3 protein is CASSFAGGVGFF. The CDR3 DNA sequence: TGTGCCAGCAGCTTTGCCGGCGGGGTGGGGTTCTTC.

This chain links TRBV3-1 with TRBJ2-7, with 11 bases lining up with TRBD2. The CDR3 is 16 residues long. J lost 1 base, V lost 7 bases, and 9 bases had no gene match. Germline V CDR1 and CDR2: LGHDT, YNNKEL (reference sequence). The CDR3 region is CASTSWGTSGSYEQYF. The CDR3 DNA follows: TGTGCCAGCACCTCCTGGGGGACTAGCGGTTCCTACGAGCAGTACTTC.

The table lists this clonotype with a count of one. This chain uses TRBV20-1 with TRBJ2-1; tentative D call: TRBD2 (6 bases). CDR1 and CDR2 (germline): DFQATT, SNEGSKA (reference sequence). The CDR3 totals 16 residues. V was clipped by 0 bases and J by 3 bases, with 15 bases between them. The CDR3 region is CSAREFVGGSYNEQFF. In nucleotides, the CDR3 is TGCAGTGCTAGAGAGTTCGTGGGAGGTAGCTACAATGAGCAGTTCTTC.

The chain uses TRBV13 and TRBJ2-7, with 10 bases matching TRBD1. V was pared by 2 bases and J by 5 bases, with 12 bases of the junction left unmatched. Germline CDR1 is PRHDT and CDR2 is FYEKMQ (reference sequence). The CDR3 covers 17 residues. CDR3 region: CASSLRSMGDRGHEQYF. The CDR3 DNA follows: TGTGCCAGCAGCTTAAGGTCGATGGGGGACAGGGGCCACGAGCAGTACTTC. Complete variable domain (other parts from reference TRBV13 and TRBJ2-7): AAGVIQSPRHLIKEKRETATLKCYPIPRHDTVYWYQQGPGQDPQFLISFYEKMQSDKGSIPDRFSAQQFSDYHSELNMSSLELGDSALYFCASSLRSMGDRGHEQYFGPGTRLTVT.

The rearrangement uses TRBV7-9 and TRBJ2-7; 7 nucleotides agree with TRBD2. V shed 1 base and J 7 bases; nucleotides not matched to a gene: 1. From germline, CDR1 is SEHNR and CDR2 FQNEAQ (reference sequence). The CDR3 runs to 12 residues. CDR3 residues: CASSLVREEQYF. CDR3 nucleotides: TGTGCCAGCAGCTTAGTGCGGGAGGAGCAGTACTTC.

This clonotype was detected a few times. The gene calls are TRBV2 and TRBJ1-1; 9 nucleotides match TRBD1. V lost 2 bases to trimming and J lost 4 bases; unmatched junction nucleotides: 14. The CDR3 spans 18 residues. Germline V gene lookup returns CDR1 SNHLY and CDR2 FYNNEI. The CDR3 spells CASSERGTGMSFSTEAFF. CDR3 in DNA: TGTGCCAGCAGTGAAAGGGGGACAGGGATGTCTTTTTCCACTGAAGCTTTCTTT.

This clonotype was seen more than once but under ten times. In DNA, the CDR3 is TGTGCCAGCAGCCCTCATGAAGGCAGAGCCTACAATGAGCAGTTCTTC. Protein: CASSPHEGRAYNEQFF. The rearrangement uses TRBV7-8 and TRBJ2-1; D is ambiguous. This CDR3 has 16 amino acids. Trimming removed 5 bases from V and 2 bases from J, with 16 bases in between. Germline V gene lookup returns CDR1 SGHVS and CDR2 FQNEAQ.